This T cell receptor beta chain was documented in a study of beta chain features in type 1 diabetes. At the level of the study: The samples had 90 million to 130 million sorted cells examined in all.

All of the isolated RNA was reverse transcribed, so expressed TCRB transcripts were sequenced. Sequencing of naive, central memory and regulatory T cell samples gave an average of about 3.57 million reads. Some clones are missing from TCRdb's copy, which holds only in-frame ones; the method was immunoSEQ multiplex PCR. The table has under 450,000 clones, approximately 15% seen once. This clone was counted between two and nine times. Its matching antigen is unknown. The V gene end was trimmed by 6 bases and the J gene end by 4 bases; junction bases not matched to a gene: 1. This CDR3 contains 12 residues. The germline CDR1 and CDR2 sequences are MDHEN and SYDVKM. Study-wide results and caveats: Naive, central memory and Treg TCRB repertoires appeared more alike in patients than in healthy donors.

The material sequenced was naive CD4+ T cells from blood. V and J are TRBV28 and TRBJ1-2; 8 bases match TRBD1. The TCR sequence derives from a woman between 18 and 29 years old in good health. In DNA, the CDR3 is TGTGCCAGCAGCACAGGGGGCTATGGCTACACCTTC. It translates to CASSTGGYGYTF.